The 22 T cell receptor beta chains in this list originate from one sample, sequenced in a study of beta chain features in type 1 diabetes. The whole isolated RNA underwent reverse transcription, so sequencing captured expressed TCRB transcripts. TCRdb's copy holds only in-frame clones and misses some; the assay was immunoSEQ multiplex PCR. This sample has 900,000 or so clones; 15% to 20% occur once, and the top ten carry 0.023%. The sequenced sample was naive CD4+ T cells from blood. These receptors originate from a woman between 18 and 29 years old in good health.

The chain combines TRBV5-1 with TRBJ2-2; 7 bases match TRBD1. J was trimmed by 2 bases and V by 6 bases; bases with no gene match: 7. Germline V gene lookup returns CDR1 SGHRS and CDR2 YFSETQ. The CDR3 contains 15 residues. The CDR3 spells CASTRTGDNTGELFF. The CDR3 bases are TGCGCCAGCACCAGGACAGGTGATAACACCGGGGAGCTGTTTTTT.

Remarks on this clone: The sample carries other DNA sequences with the same CDR3. The chain has TRBV2 and TRBJ2-7; no reliable D call. The CDR3 loop spans 11 amino acids. In germline, CDR1 is SNHLY, CDR2 FYNNEI. V lost 8 bases and J 1 base, leaving 6 bases between the germline ends. The CDR3 nucleotides are TGTGCCAGCCGTCATTCCTACGAGCAGTACTTC. Translating gives CASRHSYEQYF.

Turning to this clone: It is likely a read error, because the conserved phenylalanine at the end of the CDR3 is missing. The DNA is omitted, as the CDR3 cannot be located on it reliably, and the CDR3 follows TCRdb's listing. The genes are TRBV18 and TRBJ2-7; the table's D call TRBD2 went unverified against the DNA. The germline CDR1 and CDR2 sequences are KGHSH and LQKENI. The CDR3 region is 15 residues in length, termini included. The CDR3 reads CASSPSELAGESQLM.

This clone was observed a few times. This chain links TRBV4-2 with TRBJ1-2, with TRBD1 identical over 7 bases. CDR3 length equals 17 residues. CDR1 is LGHNA and CDR2 is YNFKEQ in the germline V gene. Unmatched junction bases numbered 13, after V lost 0 bases and J lost 6 bases. CDR3 DNA: TGTGCCAGCAGCCAAGAAACCTTAAGGACAGGCAGAGATGGCTACACCTTC. Translating gives CASSQETLRTGRDGYTF.

This clone has a handful of counts. V gene TRBV7-9 combines with J gene TRBJ2-2; 13 bases agree with TRBD2. The V and J ends lost 5 bases and 7 bases, in that order; junction bases with no gene match: 10. Germline CDR1 and CDR2: SEHNR and FQNEAQ (reference sequence). There are 17 residues in the CDR3. CDR3 region: CASSVIPGLAGSGELFF. CDR3 bases: TGTGCCAGCAGCGTAATACCGGGACTAGCGGGAAGCGGGGAGCTGTTTTTT. Complete variable domain (other parts from reference TRBV7-9 and TRBJ2-2): DTGVSQNPRHKITKRGQNVTFRCDPISEHNRLYWYRQTLGQGPEFLTYFQNEAQLEKSRLLSDRFSAERPKGSFSTLEIQRTEQGDSAMYLCASSVIPGLAGSGELFFGEGSRLTVL.

This clone showed up just a few times. Within the sample, other DNA sequences also encode this same CDR3. The V call is TRBV5-1, the J call TRBJ2-3; no definite D call. V gave up 0 bases and J gave up 3 bases, with 2 bases separating them. CDR1 is SGHRS and CDR2 is YFSETQ in the germline V gene. There are 12 residues in the CDR3. CDR3 residues: CASSLATDTQYF. The CDR3 DNA sequence: TGCGCCAGCAGCTTGGCGACAGATACGCAGTATTTT.

The sample holds a few counts of this clone. This sequence joins TRBV4-3 and TRBJ2-1; D remains unclear. This CDR3 comprises 13 residues. Deletions cut 1 base from V and 4 bases from J, with 5 bases between. CDR1 is LGHNA, CDR2 YSLEER, per germline. The CDR3 reads CASSQGGYNEQFF. CDR3 in DNA: TGCGCCAGCAGCCAAGGGGGATACAATGAGCAGTTCTTC.

This clone was counted a few times. The J gene is TRBJ1-5, the V gene TRBV5-1; possible D gene TRBD1, 6 bases. From germline, CDR1 is SGHRS and CDR2 YFSETQ. There are 14 residues in the CDR3. V dropped 0 bases and J dropped 6 bases, with 10 bases sitting between them. The CDR3 spells CASSLAGAGQPQHF. The CDR3 DNA sequence: TGCGCCAGCAGCTTGGCAGGGGCGGGTCAGCCCCAGCATTTT.

The gene calls are TRBV15 and TRBJ2-5; tentative D call: TRBD1 (6 bases). The CDR3 consists of 15 residues. Trimming stripped 1 base from V and 5 bases from J, with 14 bases between. Germline CDR1 and CDR2: LNHNV and YYDKDF (reference sequence). In nucleotides, the CDR3 is TGTGCCACCAGCAGAGTGGACAGTCGTTGGGAGACCCAGTACTTC. Amino acid sequence: CATSRVDSRWETQYF.

This clone has just a few counts. V gene TRBV4-1 combines with J gene TRBJ2-3; D may correspond to TRBD1 or TRBD2 (5 bases each). Germline CDR1 MGHRA, CDR2 YSYEKL. The V end lost 3 bases, the J end lost 0 bases, and 10 bases lay between the germline ends. CDR3 length: 15 residues. The CDR3 coding sequence is TGCGCCAGCAGCCAGGGACGGGTTAGCACAGATACGCAGTATTTT. Translation: CASSQGRVSTDTQYF.

The chain recombines TRBV7-2 with TRBJ2-7; 11 bases match TRBD2. The CDR3 spans 18 residues. After removal of 3 bases from V and 5 bases from J, the junction contained 15 bases not matched to a gene. Germline CDR1 is SGHTA and CDR2 is FQGNSA. The CDR3 nucleotides read TGTGCCAGCAGCTTCCTGTATGGAACTAGCGGGAGAGCGAACGAGCAGTACTTC. Translating it yields CASSFLYGTSGRANEQYF.

This clone occurred a few times. The rearrangement joins TRBV13 to TRBJ2-2; D not certain. Germline CDR1 reads PRHDT; CDR2 reads FYEKMQ (reference sequence). Between the trimmed V and J ends, which lost 7 bases and 6 bases, there was a span of 15 bases. CDR3 size: 14 residues. CDR3 residues: CASMTRAFSGELFF. The CDR3 region has the DNA TGTGCCAGCATGACTCGAGCTTTTTCCGGGGAGCTGTTTTTT.

This chain links TRBV9 with TRBJ2-3; D uncertain. The CDR3 covers 14 residues. Per the germline V gene, CDR1 is SGDLS and CDR2 is YYNGEE. The V gene lost 0 bases and the J gene lost 3 bases, with 8 bases spanning the gap. DNA of the CDR3: TGTGCCAGCAGCGTAGACCCGTGGACAGATACGCAGTATTTT. Amino acids: CASSVDPWTDTQYF.

The rearrangement joins TRBV7-9 to TRBJ2-1; D ambiguous. Germline-derived CDR1 and CDR2 are SEHNR and FQNEAQ (reference sequence). The V end lost 5 bases, the J end lost 0 bases, and 11 bases lay between the germline ends. The CDR3 is made up of 15 amino acids. CDR3 region: CASSTYGTSYNEQFF. The DNA of the CDR3 is TGTGCCAGCAGCACTTACGGAACCTCCTACAATGAGCAGTTCTTC.

A remark on this clone: Other nucleotide sequences in the sample specify the same CDR3. This rearrangement joins TRBV29-1 to TRBJ2-3; no clear D. Germline V gene data show CDR1 as SQVTM and CDR2 as ANQGSEA. V was pared by 6 bases and J by 1 base, with 11 bases between. The length of the CDR3 is 13 residues. The CDR3 spells CSVERTGTDTQYF. CDR3 DNA: TGCAGCGTCGAGCGCACGGGCACAGATACGCAGTATTTT.

The chain joins TRBV7-2 to TRBJ1-4; D is uncertain. The V end was cut by 8 bases, the J end by 14 bases, with 18 bases between. Germline assignment: CDR1 SGHTA and CDR2 FQGNSA. The CDR3 totals 12 residues. Written as DNA, the CDR3 is TGTGCCAGCCTCAGCGAGTGGAGTATTCTGTTTTTT. Its translation is CASLSEWSILFF.

This clone was seen only a few times. The chain couples TRBV5-1 to TRBJ2-5; D is uncertain. The CDR3 runs to 12 residues. Per the germline V gene, CDR1 is SGHRS and CDR2 is YFSETQ. Trimming removed 2 bases at V and 5 bases at J, with 7 bases between. The CDR3, as DNA: TGCGCCAGCAGCTTAATGGGGGAGACCCAGTACTTC. This gives the protein CASSLMGETQYF.

This clone was counted only a few times. The chain links TRBV5-1 to TRBJ2-1, with D maybe TRBD1 (6 bases). Germline CDR1 is SGHRS and CDR2 is YFSETQ. Deletions cut 4 bases from V and 10 bases from J, with 12 bases between. The CDR3 extends over 12 amino acids. In DNA, the CDR3 is TGCGCCAGCAGCAACGACAGGAGAGAGCAGTTCTTC. Its translation: CASSNDRREQFF.

CDR3 in DNA: TGTGCCAGCAGTGAATTCGGGCTTCAACGTGGCGGGGAGCTGTTTTTT. Translating gives CASSEFGLQRGGELFF. The chain couples TRBV25-1 to TRBJ2-2; D is unclear. The CDR3 runs 16 residues. Germline-derived CDR1 and CDR2 are MGHDK and SYGVNS. Trimming removed 1 base from V and 7 bases from J, with 16 bases in between.

CDR3 protein: CATSRPTGTETQYF. CDR3 sequence (DNA): TGTGCCACCAGCAGACCCACAGGGACAGAGACCCAGTACTTC. The chain carries TRBV15 and TRBJ2-5, with D possibly matching TRBD1 (6 bases). Trimming stripped 2 bases from V and 4 bases from J, with 11 bases between. The CDR3 extends over 14 amino acids. Per the germline V gene, CDR1 is LNHNV and CDR2 is YYDKDF (reference sequence).

The chain carries TRBV9 and TRBJ2-7; 12 nucleotides match TRBD1. Germline CDR1 and CDR2: SGDLS and YYNGEE. The V segment lost 6 bases and the J segment 6 bases; nucleotides outside the gene matches: 7. The CDR3 is 14 amino acids. The CDR3 region is CASNPGTGGLEQYF. CDR3 sequence (DNA): TGTGCCAGCAATCCCGGGACAGGGGGCCTCGAGCAGTACTTC.

This clone was counted a few times. The genes are TRBV7-2 and TRBJ1-5; D might be TRBD1 (5 bases). The V gene lost 5 bases and the J gene lost 4 bases, with 12 bases spanning the gap. This CDR3 spans 14 amino acids. Germline V gives CDR1 SGHTA, CDR2 FQGNSA. This CDR3 reads CASSRGPLNQPQHF. The CDR3 nucleotides are TGTGCCAGCAGCCGGGGACCGCTTAATCAGCCCCAGCATTTT.